This T cell receptor beta chain was sequenced during a study of monozygotic twins with inflammatory bowel disease. Study-level results: Clonotype overlap with others was lower in IBD patients than in healthy twins, a difference that was greatest with disease activity. Compared with healthy co-twins, IBD patients showed reduced TCRbeta repertoire diversity by inverse Simpson.

Using eight separate reactions per sample, the authors generated cDNA. TCRdb re-called the 5' RACE reads and shows each CDR3 protein once, DNA omitted. The table for this sample gives over 150,000 distinct CDR3 sequences. Note on this clonotype: The antigen is unknown.

CDR3 length: 16 residues. CDR1 is ENHRY and CDR2 is SYGVKD in the germline V gene. This chain joins TRBV10-3 and TRBJ2-1; TCRdb outputs TRBD2, but without DNA this stays unchecked. The clonotype comes from a human donor with ulcerative colitis or Crohn's disease, or a healthy co-twin of an affected twin (not recorded which). Sample: blood. CDR3: CAISDTSGSSYNEQFF.